Listed below are T cell receptor beta chains from one sample, sequenced in a study of blood T cell repertoires in COVID-19. TCRdb's table, derived via immunoSEQ multiplex PCR, lists solely in-frame clones and lacks some. In the table there are 200,000 to 250,000 clones, 80% to 85% of which are singletons. Sequenced sample: peripheral blood. Source of these receptors: a woman aged 55-70 years with acute or convalescent COVID-19. CDR3s include the opening cysteine and the closing phenylalanine or tryptophan. Each record gives: clone size, D gene, J gene, V gene, CDR3 DNA, CDR3 protein. The D gene is left open where the match is weak. Clone size is not always given. Where it is, it says once, few, many or a class for expanded clones.

>-|-|TRBJ1-1|TRBV30
TGTGCCTGGAGGACAGCTCTCGAAGCTTTCTTT
CAWRTALEAFF
>once|-|TRBJ1-5|TRBV7-8
TGTGCCAGCAGCCCCTTTGGGGAGAATAGCAATCAGCCCCAGCATTTT
CASSPFGENSNQPQHF
>once|-|TRBJ2-3|TRBV7-9
TGTGCCAGCAGCAGAGGGGGTCGCACAGATACGCAGTATTTT
CASSRGGRTDTQYF
>-|-|TRBJ2-3|TRBV9
TGTGCCAGCAGCGTGGGTGAGGTCGCTACGCAGTATTTT
CASSVGEVATQYF
>-|TRBD1|TRBJ1-4|TRBV28
TGTGCCAGCAGGCCGACAGGGACCTATGAAAAACTGTTTTTT
CASRPTGTYEKLFF
>-|-|TRBJ2-3|TRBV24-1
TGTGCCACCAGTGACACTAGCACAGATACGCAGTATTTT
CATSDTSTDTQYF
>-|TRBD1|TRBJ2-7|TRBV5-1
TGCGCCAGAAAGGACAGGGCTAAGTCCTACGAGCAGTACTTC
CARKDRAKSYEQYF
>-|TRBD1|TRBJ1-6|TRBV6-2/TRBV6-3
TGTGCCAGCAGTTACCCTCGACAGGGTGTTAATTCACCCCTCCACTTT
CASSYPRQGVNSPLHF
>-|TRBD1|TRBJ1-2|TRBV6-6
TGTGCCAGCAGGTCGGACAGGGACTCCTCAAACTATGGCTACACCTTC
CASRSDRDSSNYGYTF
>once|-|TRBJ2-2|TRBV5-4
TGTGCCAGCAGACCGTCTATCGGGGGCACCGGGGAGCTGTTTTTT
CASRPSIGGTGELFF
>-|-|TRBJ1-1|TRBV25-1
TGTGCCAGCAGTGGGTATTGGAGGGATGGGAAGTCTGAAGCTTTCTTT
CASSGYWRDGKSEAFF
>-|TRBD2|TRBJ2-3|TRBV9
TGTGCCAGCAGCTCCCTAGCGGGGGTCGGCACAGATACGCAGTATTTT
CASSSLAGVGTDTQYF
>-|TRBD1|TRBJ1-1|TRBV7-2
TGTGCCAGCGGGACAGCAGGCACTGAAGCTTTCTTT
CASGTAGTEAFF
>-|TRBD2|TRBJ2-3|TRBV7-2
TGTGCCAGCAGCTTAGTCGCGACTAGCGGGGGTAGCACAGATACGCAGTATTTT
CASSLVATSGGSTDTQYF
>-|-|TRBJ2-2|TRBV6-5
TGTGCCAGCAGTTACTCGATGGGGGGAGTGGCCGGGGAGCTGTTTTTT
CASSYSMGGVAGELFF
>-|-|TRBJ1-1|TRBV4-3
TGCGCCAGCAGCCAAGCTGCAACGCAGGGGGCTTTCTTT
CASSQAATQGAFF
>once|-|TRBJ1-3|TRBV7-6
TGTGCCAGCAGCTTAGCAGGGGTCGGAAACACCATATATTTT
CASSLAGVGNTIYF
>-|-|TRBJ2-3|TRBV12-5
TGTGCTAGTGGTTCCCCTGGCACAGATACGCAGTATTTT
CASGSPGTDTQYF
>-|-|TRBJ2-3|TRBV6-5
TGTGCCAGCAGTTACTCGATACCAGGCACAGATACGCAGTATTTT
CASSYSIPGTDTQYF
>-|-|TRBJ1-5|TRBV6-5
TGTGCCAGCAGGGTATCCGGGGAATTTCAGCCCCAGCATTTT
CASRVSGEFQPQHF
>-|-|TRBJ1-2|TRBV5-1
TGCGCCAGCCGGGGGGCCGAACTTTTCTATGGCTACACCTTC
CASRGAELFYGYTF
>-|-|TRBJ1-3|TRBV7-8
TGTGCCAGCAGCTTTCCAGAATTCTCTGGAAACACCATATATTTT
CASSFPEFSGNTIYF
>-|-|TRBJ1-1|TRBV12-3/TRBV12-4
TGTGCCAGCAGTTTAGCGCGGGGGACTGAAGCTTTCTTT
CASSLARGTEAFF
>-|TRBD1|TRBJ1-2|TRBV27
TGTGCCAGCAGTTCCTATATGGACAGGGGGCATTCTGGCTACACCTTC
CASSSYMDRGHSGYTF